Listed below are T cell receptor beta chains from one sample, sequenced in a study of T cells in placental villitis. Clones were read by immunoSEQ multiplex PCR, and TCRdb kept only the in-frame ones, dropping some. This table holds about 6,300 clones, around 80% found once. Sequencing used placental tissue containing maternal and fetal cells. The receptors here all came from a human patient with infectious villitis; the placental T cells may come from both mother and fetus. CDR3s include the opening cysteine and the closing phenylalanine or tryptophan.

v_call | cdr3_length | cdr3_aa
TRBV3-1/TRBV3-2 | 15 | CASSQDGDIQETQYF
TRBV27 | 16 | CASSLSRGRTPYGYTF
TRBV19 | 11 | CASSKGETQYF
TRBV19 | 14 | CASSKDRGEEKLFF
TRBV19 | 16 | CASSPRDRIFNQPQHF
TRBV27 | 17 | CASSSGQGIRDNSPLHF
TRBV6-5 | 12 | CASSSGTLVYTF
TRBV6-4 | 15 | CASRLAGRITDTQYF
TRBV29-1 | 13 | CSARTAPKETQYF
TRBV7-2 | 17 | CASSSSGLAGNTGELFF
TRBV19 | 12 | CASRLSNQPQHF
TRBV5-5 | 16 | CASSYVAGTNTGELFF
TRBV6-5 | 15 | CASSYQGAPTVEAFF
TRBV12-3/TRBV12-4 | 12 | CASSLALNEQFF
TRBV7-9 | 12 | CASSPPAPEQYF
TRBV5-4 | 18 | CASSLNPKTSGEKNEQFF
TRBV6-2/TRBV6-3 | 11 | CASSYGPEQYF
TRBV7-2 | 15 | CASSLVLAFTDTQYF
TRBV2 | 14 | CASQEGALYNEQFF
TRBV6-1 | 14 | CASSENRGGYEQYF
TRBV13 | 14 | CASSLNGETYEQYF
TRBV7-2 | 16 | CASSPLAGAPLDTQYF
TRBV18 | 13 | CASSPPTGETQYF
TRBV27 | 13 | CASRRRANEKLFF
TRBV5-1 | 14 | CASSHRDRGETQYF
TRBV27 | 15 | CASSPEGGGHNEQFF
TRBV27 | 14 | CASAPGEVADTQYF
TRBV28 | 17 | CASLLGGTPSSGNTIYF
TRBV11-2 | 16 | CASSPPGLAGTYEQFF
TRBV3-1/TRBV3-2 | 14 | CASSQGSSGNTIYF
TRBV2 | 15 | CASSAGLTGEHEQFF
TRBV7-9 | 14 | CASSFGRSVYGYTF
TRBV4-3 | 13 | CASSQMRYNEQFF
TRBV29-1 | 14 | CSVEEGANSYEQYF
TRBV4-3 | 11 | CASSHRGGYTF
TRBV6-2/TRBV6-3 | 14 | CASSQSYWLSPLHF
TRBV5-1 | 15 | CASSFGDRGTRGYTF
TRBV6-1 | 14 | CASSEIGGSNEQFF
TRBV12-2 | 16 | CASRLAPGQGYSPLHF
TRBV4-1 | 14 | CASSQSGSDQPQHF
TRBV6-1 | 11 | CASSEAREQYF